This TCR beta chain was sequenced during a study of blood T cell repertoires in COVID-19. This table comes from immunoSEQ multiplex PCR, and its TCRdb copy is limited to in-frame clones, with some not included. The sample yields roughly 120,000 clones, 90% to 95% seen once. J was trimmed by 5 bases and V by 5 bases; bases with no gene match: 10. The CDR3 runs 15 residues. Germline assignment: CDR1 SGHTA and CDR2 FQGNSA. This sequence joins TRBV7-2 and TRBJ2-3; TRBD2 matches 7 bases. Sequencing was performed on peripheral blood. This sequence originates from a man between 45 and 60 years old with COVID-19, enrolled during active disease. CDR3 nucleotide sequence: TGTGCCAGCAGCGATGTCAGGCGCGGGGGAGATACGCAGTATTTT. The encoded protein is CASSDVRRGGDTQYF.